Each of the 28 T cell receptor beta chains below was sequenced from the same sample in a study of CD8 T cells in Susac syndrome. RNA, at roughly 0.45 to 1 ug, was reverse transcribed with random hexamers. A single record per CDR3 protein comes from TCRdb applying MiXCR to the immunoSEQ multiplex PCR reads. The profile covers under 200,000 distinct CDR3 sequences, with more than 85% appearing a single time and 0.075% to 0.095% taken by the ten largest. Sequencing was performed on CD4+ T cells from PBMCs. Every receptor here comes from a human donor with Susac syndrome.

This sequence joins TRBV12-3 or TRBV12-4 and TRBJ2-2; D is tentatively TRBD1 or TRBD2 (6 bases each). The V and J ends lost 1 base and 7 bases respectively, with 10 bases between them. This CDR3 has 14 residues. CDR3 DNA: TGTGCCAGCAGTTTAGGGGGGGCCTACGGGGAGCTGTTTTTT. Translating it yields CASSLGGAYGELFF.

The chain couples TRBV7-9 to TRBJ2-5; D call uncertain. Germline assignment: CDR1 SEHNR and CDR2 FQNEAQ (reference sequence). Trimming stripped 3 bases from V and 11 bases from J, with 13 bases between. The CDR3 loop spans 12 amino acids. The CDR3 reads CASSFTSGPQYF. As DNA, the CDR3 is TGTGCCAGCAGCTTTACGTCTGGACCACAGTACTTC.

The V gene is TRBV20-1, the J gene TRBJ2-1, with D perhaps TRBD1 or TRBD2 (5 bases each). Germline V gives CDR1 DFQATT, CDR2 SNEGSKA (reference sequence). The V and J ends lost 3 bases and 5 bases respectively, with 17 bases between them. This CDR3 contains 15 residues. The CDR3 coding sequence is TGCAGTGCTAGCCTTCTTGGGGGAGAGGACAATGAGCAGTTCTTC. Translated, it gives CSASLLGGEDNEQFF.

The J gene is TRBJ1-1, the V gene TRBV20-1; D gene uncertain. Germline CDR1 reads DFQATT; CDR2 reads SNEGSKA (reference sequence). Trimming took 7 bases from V and 1 from J, leaving 10 bases between them. There are 12 residues in the CDR3. CDR3 region: CSVKSGNTEAFF. The CDR3 region has the DNA TGCAGTGTCAAGTCGGGGAACACTGAAGCTTTCTTT.

This clonotype has just one count. V and J are TRBV15 and TRBJ2-7; D is possibly TRBD2 (5 bases). Germline CDR1 LNHNV, CDR2 YYDKDF (reference sequence). This CDR3 is 14 amino acids long. V was trimmed by 0 bases and J by 4 bases, leaving 10 bases between them. The CDR3 protein is CATSRDPGSYEQYF. CDR3 DNA: TGTGCCACCAGCAGAGATCCGGGGTCTTACGAGCAGTACTTC.

This clonotype has a handful of counts. The V gene is TRBV6-1, the J gene TRBJ1-1, with D possibly being TRBD1 (5 bases). CDR3 length equals 14 residues. V was cut by 7 bases and J by 6 bases, with 18 bases left in between. The V gene's germline CDR1 is MNHNS and CDR2 SASEGT. This chain's CDR3 is CASNLDRTVAEAFF. As DNA, the CDR3 is TGTGCCAGCAACCTAGACAGAACAGTGGCTGAAGCTTTCTTT.

J is TRBJ2-7 and V is TRBV6-5, with 10 bases that match TRBD2. CDR1 is MNHEY and CDR2 is SVGAGI in the germline V gene. The CDR3 covers 16 residues. The V and J ends lost 2 bases and 3 bases, in that order; junction bases with no gene match: 7. In nucleotides, the CDR3 is TGTGCCAGCAGTTACAATGTAGCGGGAGGCTTCTACGAGCAGTACTTC. It specifies CASSYNVAGGFYEQYF.

The CDR3 nucleotides are TGCGCCAGCAGCTGGGACAGGGGTTCCACTGAAGCTTTCTTT. Amino acid sequence: CASSWDRGSTEAFF. The V and J genes are TRBV10-1 and TRBJ1-1, with 10 bases identical to TRBD1. The CDR3 sequence is 14 residues long. In germline, CDR1 is WNHNN, CDR2 SYGVQD (reference sequence). Losses at the gene ends were 6 bases for V and 4 bases for J; bases not matched to a gene: 5.

This clonotype was recorded once. V and J are TRBV5-1 and TRBJ1-2, with 7 positions matching TRBD1. The CDR3 loop spans 15 amino acids. J lost 0 bases, V lost 4 bases, and 6 bases had no gene match. The V gene's germline CDR1 is SGHRS and CDR2 YFSETQ. CDR3 DNA: TGCGCCAGCAGCATACAGGGGCCGACTAACTATGGCTACACCTTC. Translating it yields CASSIQGPTNYGYTF.

The rearrangement uses TRBV20-1 and TRBJ1-6; D gene uncertain. The CDR3 runs to 16 residues. CDR1 is DFQATT, CDR2 SNEGSKA, per germline (reference sequence). V was clipped by 5 bases and J by 0 bases, with 14 bases between them. For the CDR3, the DNA is TGCAGTGCTTCAAGGACCGAGAGCTCCTATAATTCACCCCTCCACTTT. As protein: CSASRTESSYNSPLHF.

The chain joins TRBV7-9 to TRBJ1-2; weak D call: TRBD1 (6 bases). The germline V and J ends were trimmed by 7 bases and 5 bases, with 14 bases remaining between them. The CDR3 runs to 13 residues. CDR1 is SEHNR and CDR2 is FQNEAQ in the germline V gene (reference sequence). The CDR3 DNA sequence: TGTGCCAGCACCCAAGGGGGGCTTTATGGCTACACCTTC. It specifies CASTQGGLYGYTF.

The CDR3 protein is CASSYSSPAPNTEAFF. CDR3 bases: TGTGCCAGCAGTTACTCGTCACCGGCCCCCAACACTGAAGCTTTCTTT. The chain recombines TRBV6-5 with TRBJ1-1; D unclear. Germline-derived CDR1 and CDR2 are MNHEY and SVGAGI. The CDR3 is made up of 16 amino acids. With 0 bases removed from V and 2 bases from J, the gap between germline ends came to 13 bases.

The V gene is TRBV2, the J gene TRBJ2-2; possible D gene TRBD2, 6 bases. V was pared by 4 bases and J by 5 bases, with 11 bases between. This CDR3 comprises 14 residues. Germline assignment: CDR1 SNHLY and CDR2 FYNNEI. The CDR3: CASSVGRGTGELFF. The DNA of the CDR3 is TGTGCCAGCAGTGTCGGGAGAGGAACCGGGGAGCTGTTTTTT. Full variable domain (outside the CDR3, taken from reference TRBV2 and TRBJ2-2): EPEVTQTPSHQVTQMGQEVILRCVPISNHLYFYWYRQILGQKVEFLVSFYNNEISEKSEIFDDQFSVERPDGSNFTLKIRSTKLEDSAMYFCASSVGRGTGELFFGEGSRLTVL.

The chain recombines TRBV2 with TRBJ2-1; D uncertain. The V end was cut by 5 bases, the J end by 5 bases, with 7 bases between. The CDR3 consists of 12 residues. CDR1 and CDR2 (germline): SNHLY, FYNNEI. The CDR3 DNA reads as TGTGCCAGCAGTATCAGCAACAATGAGCAGTTCTTC. It specifies CASSISNNEQFF. Full variable domain (outside the CDR3, taken from reference TRBV2 and TRBJ2-1): EPEVTQTPSHQVTQMGQEVILRCVPISNHLYFYWYRQILGQKVEFLVSFYNNEISEKSEIFDDQFSVERPDGSNFTLKIRSTKLEDSAMYFCASSISNNEQFFGPGTRLTVL.

The rearrangement links TRBV20-1 to TRBJ2-7; D is unclear. The CDR3 sequence is 15 residues long. Deletions cut 6 bases from V and 3 bases from J, with 21 bases between. Germline CDR1 is DFQATT and CDR2 is SNEGSKA (reference sequence). The CDR3 loop reads CSAASPKKSRYEQYF. DNA for the CDR3: TGCAGTGCAGCAAGCCCCAAAAAGTCCCGCTACGAGCAGTACTTC.

This chain links TRBV12-3 or TRBV12-4 with TRBJ2-7, with unresolved D. The CDR3 sequence is 14 residues long. Trimming removed 3 bases at V and 4 bases at J, with 13 bases between. The CDR3 DNA reads as TGTGCCAGCAGTTTTACTCAAGGGTTTTACGAGCAGTACTTC. Its protein product is CASSFTQGFYEQYF.

The chain joins TRBV9 to TRBJ2-3; D perhaps matches TRBD2 (5 bases). Germline CDR1 and CDR2: SGDLS and YYNGEE. This CDR3 contains 13 residues. V dropped 3 bases and J dropped 2 bases, with 7 bases sitting between them. CDR3 sequence: CASSGTFTDTQYF. CDR3 nucleotides: TGTGCCAGCAGCGGGACTTTCACAGATACGCAGTATTTT.

This rearrangement joins TRBV4-1 to TRBJ2-7; TRBD1 is a possible D gene (5 bases). This CDR3 spans 13 amino acids. Germline V CDR1 and CDR2: MGHRA, YSYEKL. With 5 bases removed from V and 1 base from J, the gap between germline ends came to 9 bases. CDR3 DNA: TGCGCCAGCAGCAAGACAGTATCCTACGAGCAGTACTTC. Translated, it gives CASSKTVSYEQYF.

V is TRBV4-1 and J is TRBJ1-1; D unresolved. The CDR3 covers 14 residues. The V end was cut by 5 bases, the J end by 8 bases, with 18 bases between. Looked up from germline, CDR1 is MGHRA and CDR2 is YSYEKL. CDR3 DNA: TGCGCCAGCAGCTACCCGGTCGGGTCTCCAGAAGCTTTCTTT. It specifies CASSYPVGSPEAFF.

The genes are TRBV9 and TRBJ1-5, with a possible D match to TRBD1 (5 bases). The germline gives CDR1 SGDLS, CDR2 YYNGEE. The CDR3 spans 15 residues. Trimming cost V 0 bases and J 7 bases, with 14 bases left between them. CDR3 DNA: TGTGCCAGCAGCGTAGGAGGGGTACTGGGGCAGCCCCAGCATTTT. This gives the protein CASSVGGVLGQPQHF.

This sequence joins TRBV24-1 and TRBJ1-4; D call uncertain. Germline CDR1 is KGHDR and CDR2 is SFDVKD. Trimming left V 4 bases short and J 7 bases short, with 15 bases between. The CDR3 spans 15 residues. CDR3 region: CATSDPVDGSEKLFF. As DNA, the CDR3 is TGTGCCACCAGTGACCCAGTGGATGGTTCTGAAAAACTGTTTTTT.

This clonotype has just one count. The chain joins TRBV20-1 to TRBJ2-7; 12 bases are shared with TRBD1. In germline, CDR1 is DFQATT, CDR2 SNEGSKA (reference sequence). The CDR3 is 15 residues long. With 0 bases clipped from V and 5 bases from J, the junction kept 5 bases outside the gene matches. The CDR3: CSARDAGQGANEQYF. Here the CDR3 DNA reads TGCAGTGCTAGAGATGCGGGACAGGGGGCGAACGAGCAGTACTTC.

This sequence joins TRBV20-1 and TRBJ2-1; D gene ambiguous. V lost 0 bases, J lost 3 bases, and 6 bases lay in between. There are 13 residues in the CDR3. Per germline, CDR1 DFQATT and CDR2 SNEGSKA (reference sequence). DNA of the CDR3: TGCAGTGCTAGAGAGACCCACTACAATGAGCAGTTCTTC. It encodes CSARETHYNEQFF.

The chain couples TRBV2 to TRBJ1-5; D remains ambiguous. The CDR3 spans 13 residues. The ends were cut back, 1 base at V and 6 bases at J, with 7 bases in the middle. Looked up from germline, CDR1 is SNHLY and CDR2 is FYNNEI. The CDR3 loop is CASSEVGGQPQHF. The CDR3 DNA sequence: TGTGCCAGCAGTGAAGTCGGAGGTCAGCCCCAGCATTTT.

The V call is TRBV9, the J call TRBJ2-5, with D possibly being TRBD2 (5 bases). The germline V and J ends were trimmed by 0 bases and 2 bases, with 14 bases remaining between them. Per germline, CDR1 SGDLS and CDR2 YYNGEE. The CDR3 has 16 residues. CDR3: CASSVAPREGQETQYF. The CDR3 DNA reads as TGTGCCAGCAGCGTAGCCCCTAGAGAGGGACAAGAGACCCAGTACTTC.

The chain couples TRBV6-9 to TRBJ2-3; D gene uncertain. Trimming cost V 2 bases and J 5 bases, with 8 bases left between them. Looked up from germline, CDR1 is MNHGY and CDR2 is SVAAGI. This CDR3 spans 13 amino acids. For the CDR3, the DNA is TGTGCCAGCAGTTATATGGTGAGAGATACGCAGTATTTT. Its protein product is CASSYMVRDTQYF.

The CDR3 loop is CASRKRNSNTEAFF. The CDR3 nucleotides are TGTGCCAGCAGAAAACGGAACTCGAACACTGAAGCTTTCTTT. The chain carries TRBV27 and TRBJ1-1; no clear D gene. This CDR3 comprises 14 residues. The V gene's germline CDR1 is MNHEY and CDR2 SMNVEV (reference sequence). The germline V and J ends were trimmed by 6 bases and 1 base, with 12 bases remaining between them.

This rearrangement joins TRBV10-3 to TRBJ2-7; no clear D gene. The CDR3 has 12 residues. Germline loops: CDR1 ENHRY, CDR2 SYGVKD. V was pared by 8 bases and J by 4 bases, with 12 bases between. CDR3 coding DNA: TGTGCCATCGCCGGACGGATATACGAGCAGTACTTC. Its protein is CAIAGRIYEQYF.